This T cell receptor beta chain derives from a study of blood T cell repertoires in COVID-19 (dated by TCRdb to about 2020). About the study as a whole: The collaborator samples originated in the United States, Italy and Spain and spanned the acute and convalescent phases of COVID-19. HLA class I and class II types, where available, came from metadata supplied by the sample provider rather than from assay-based typing. The dataset comprised deeply sampled blood TCRbeta repertoires from subjects exposed to, actively infected with, or recovered from COVID-19. The repertoires were released in a freely available public database meant as a resource for research on the immune response to SARS-CoV-2. Samples came from the ongoing ImmuneRACE study (first 160 participants) plus 1,254 subjects from 6 global collaborators. The sample metadata nearly always contained a de-identified subject ID, COVID-19 status, age in years and sex. The material from the prospective study consisted of cDNA or gDNA derived from T cells, B-cell-depleted T cells, or PBMCs.

For this chain, trimming is 3 bases at the V end and 2 bases at the J end, and the number of junction bases without a gene match is 1. The CDR3 covers 14 residues, taking in both the cysteine and the phenylalanine. Only the CDR3 region is kept as DNA, spanning 42 bases read in frame from base 1. The germline V gene (reference sequence) supplies CDR1 LNHDA and CDR2 SQIVND. TCRbeta CDR3 regions were amplified from genomic DNA using the immunoSEQ Assay, a bias-controlled multiplex PCR. On the authors' methods: The number of nucleated cells in each sample was estimated by amplification of reference gene primers within the assay. Sequence reads were collapsed and filtered to measure the absolute abundance of every unique TCRbeta CDR3 rearrangement. For each sample, productive Simpson clonality was calculated by taking the square root of Simpson's diversity index across productive rearrangements. TCRdb stores this immuneACCESS table with in-frame sequences only. Part of the clones is absent; in the studies checked, under half of the shortfall reflects unresolved V genes, and no reason is known for the rest. V and J calls and clone size are copied from that table; D and trimming were computed from the DNA. The sample table contains approximately 57,000 clones; only one count was recorded for about 85% of them. The ten most abundant clones make up roughly 5% of the sample.

To note about this clone: Its antigen target is currently unknown. Base qualities are not at hand, and no much larger clone is one base apart.

The research as a whole found: Clinical and demographic metadata were provided uncurated, with the amount varying by source and participant.

Collaborating institutions collected whole blood in K2EDTA tubes following their own protocols. For TCRbeta analysis, collaborator samples were shipped as frozen whole blood, as isolated PBMCs, or as DNA extracted from either sample type. The chain links TRBV19 with TRBJ2-7, and TRBD1 matches 10 of the central bases. The sequence was collected from a middle-aged man with active COVID-19. Sequencing was carried out using peripheral blood. The CDR3 here reads CASSIGQGAYEQYF. The sequence in DNA is TGTGCCAGTAGTATCGGACAGGGGGCCTACGAGCAGTACTTC.